The 23 T cell receptor beta chains given below trace back to one sample, sequenced in a study of T cell responses to AZD1222 COVID-19 vaccine. The method was immunoSEQ multiplex PCR; TCRdb's version includes in-frame clones alone and lacks a portion of them. The sample has some 130,000 clones, 85% to 90% seen once. The starting material was peripheral blood, obtained on day 0 of AZD1222 vaccination. These receptors originate from an adult in good health.

The count of this clone is one. V and J are TRBV4-1 and TRBJ1-3; D is undetermined. The V end was cut by 2 bases, the J end by 4 bases, with 15 bases between. The length of the CDR3 is 16 residues. In germline, CDR1 is MGHRA, CDR2 YSYEKL. CDR3 amino acids: CASSQPLPLGGNTIYF. The CDR3 bases are TGCGCCAGCAGCCAACCCCTTCCGCTCGGGGGAAACACCATATATTTT.

The chain couples TRBV24-1 to TRBJ2-5, with D perhaps TRBD1 (5 bases). The CDR3 covers 15 residues. Trimming shortened V by 0 bases and J by 4 bases, and 11 bases separated the two germline ends. Per the germline V gene, CDR1 is KGHDR and CDR2 is SFDVKD. The CDR3 protein is CATSDLGQGGETQYF. The CDR3 DNA reads as TGTGCCACCAGTGATTTGGGGCAGGGTGGAGAGACCCAGTACTTC.

V and J are TRBV6-2 or TRBV6-3 and TRBJ1-5, with D uncertain. Trimming pared 1 base from V and 0 bases from J, leaving 10 bases between. The CDR3 covers 16 residues. Germline V gives CDR1 MNHEY, CDR2 SVGEGT. The CDR3 spells CASSYFPQFSNQPQHF. The CDR3 DNA reads as TGTGCCAGCAGTTACTTTCCACAGTTTAGCAATCAGCCCCAGCATTTT.

V usage is TRBV30 and J usage is TRBJ2-7; no reliable D call. V was clipped by 3 bases and J by 5 bases, with 17 bases between them. The CDR3 loop spans 14 amino acids. Germline lookup yields CDR1 GTSNPN and CDR2 SVGIG (reference sequence). CDR3 sequence reads: CAWRDPNSPHEQYF. Here the CDR3 DNA reads TGTGCCTGGAGGGACCCCAACAGCCCCCACGAGCAGTACTTC.

The rearrangement uses TRBV6-2 or TRBV6-3 and TRBJ1-5; D ambiguous. Germline V gene lookup returns CDR1 MNHEY and CDR2 SVGEGT. This CDR3 is built from 16 residues. The V and J ends lost 3 bases and 7 bases respectively, with 19 bases between them. The chain's CDR3 is CASSYVFRRAVQPQHF. The CDR3 nucleotides are TGTGCCAGCAGTTATGTCTTCAGGAGGGCCGTACAGCCCCAGCATTTT.

This sequence joins TRBV27 and TRBJ2-3, with D tentatively TRBD2 (5 bases). The CDR3 loop spans 16 amino acids. The V gene lost 2 bases and the J gene lost 4 bases, with 16 bases spanning the gap. The V gene's germline CDR1 is MNHEY and CDR2 SMNVEV (reference sequence). The CDR3 bases are TGTGCCAGCAGTTTACTCAGCGGACTTTCGTCAGATACGCAGTATTTT. Encoded protein: CASSLLSGLSSDTQYF.

The chain couples TRBV12-3 or TRBV12-4 to TRBJ2-7; D gene ambiguous. Between the trimmed V and J ends, which lost 1 base and 2 bases, there was a span of 6 bases. This CDR3 is 13 amino acids long. CDR3 loop: CASSLEKTYEQYF. CDR3 DNA: TGTGCCAGCAGTTTAGAAAAGACCTACGAGCAGTACTTC.

V and J are TRBV30 and TRBJ2-7; possibly TRBD1 for D (5 bases). The CDR3 totals 11 residues. Looked up from germline, CDR1 is GTSNPN and CDR2 is SVGIG (reference sequence). The V and J ends lost 4 bases and 1 base respectively, with 5 bases between them. Here the CDR3 DNA reads TGTGCCTGGAAGGGGTCCTACGAGCAGTACTTC. It translates to CAWKGSYEQYF. Supplemented by reference TRBV30 and TRBJ2-7, the full variable domain reads SQTIHQWPATLVQPVGSPLSLECTVEGTSNPNLYWYRQAAGRGLQLLFYSVGIGQISSEVPQNLSASRPQDRQFILSSKKLLLSDSGFYLCAWKGSYEQYFGPGTRLTVT.

V and J are TRBV5-1 and TRBJ1-1; D call uncertain. The CDR3 consists of 16 residues. Deletions cut 1 base from V and 0 bases from J, with 13 bases between. Germline assignment: CDR1 SGHRS and CDR2 YFSETQ. The CDR3: CASSLLRGNLNTEAFF. For the CDR3, the DNA is TGCGCCAGCAGCTTGCTTCGGGGAAATCTGAACACTGAAGCTTTCTTT.

This chain connects TRBV2 to TRBJ2-1; D is uncertain. Looked up from germline, CDR1 is SNHLY and CDR2 is FYNNEI. CDR3 length equals 16 residues. Trimming shortened V by 4 bases and J by 3 bases, and 16 bases separated the two germline ends. In DNA form, the CDR3 reads TGTGCCAGCAGTGCCGACCCGGTGAACTACTACAATGAGCAGTTCTTC. Encoded protein: CASSADPVNYYNEQFF. Based on the CDR3 plus reference TRBV2 and TRBJ2-1, the full variable domain is EPEVTQTPSHQVTQMGQEVILRCVPISNHLYFYWYRQILGQKVEFLVSFYNNEISEKSEIFDDQFSVERPDGSNFTLKIRSTKLEDSAMYFCASSADPVNYYNEQFFGPGTRLTVL.

This clone was detected only a few times. The chain joins TRBV2 to TRBJ1-1; a possible D gene is TRBD1 (6 bases). Germline CDR1 and CDR2: SNHLY and FYNNEI. Trimming took off 1 base at V and 6 bases at J, with 12 bases between the two ends. The CDR3 consists of 14 residues. CDR3 sequence (DNA): TGTGCCAGCAGTGAAGAAAACAGGGTATCTGAAGCTTTCTTT. Translating it yields CASSEENRVSEAFF.

The genes are TRBV6-5 and TRBJ1-2; the D gene is possibly TRBD1 (6 bases). This CDR3 spans 13 amino acids. The germline V and J ends were trimmed by 4 bases and 7 bases, with 13 bases remaining between them. Looked up from germline, CDR1 is MNHEY and CDR2 is SVGAGI. The CDR3 sequence: CASSSGTWAGYTF. Written as DNA, the CDR3 is TGTGCCAGCAGTTCCGGGACATGGGCTGGCTACACCTTC.

The J gene is TRBJ2-7, the V gene TRBV7-3; 12 bases map to TRBD2. The CDR3 consists of 16 residues. The ends lost 4 bases at V and 3 bases at J; junction bases unmatched: 7. Germline values: CDR1 SGHTA, CDR2 FQGTGA. The CDR3 bases are TGTGCCAGCAGCTCGGATAGACTAGCGGGAGTCTACGAGCAGTACTTC. Translating gives CASSSDRLAGVYEQYF. The full variable domain, with the rest looked up from reference TRBV7-3 and TRBJ2-7, is GAGVSQTPSNKVTEKGKYVELRCDPISGHTALYWYRQSLGQGPEFLIYFQGTGAADDSGLPNDRFFAVRPEGSVSTLKIQRTERGDSAVYLCASSSDRLAGVYEQYFGPGTRLTVT.

V gene TRBV30 combines with J gene TRBJ1-1; tentative D call: TRBD1 (5 bases). The germline V and J ends were trimmed by 4 bases and 0 bases, with 9 bases remaining between them. From germline, CDR1 is GTSNPN and CDR2 SVGIG (reference sequence). CDR3 length: 13 amino acids. The CDR3 loop is CAWKGALNTEAFF. The CDR3 DNA is TGTGCCTGGAAAGGGGCCCTGAACACTGAAGCTTTCTTT.

This clone was recorded a few times. The V and J genes are TRBV28 and TRBJ1-2; 9 bases agree with TRBD1. V lost 6 bases and J lost 4; bases outside the gene matches: 18. CDR1 is MDHEN and CDR2 is SYDVKM in the germline V gene. The CDR3 consists of 18 residues. The CDR3 protein is CASSPPGQGPPGGYGYTF. Here the CDR3 DNA reads TGTGCCAGCAGCCCCCCGGGACAGGGCCCTCCAGGGGGCTATGGCTACACCTTC.

The chain carries TRBV4-1 and TRBJ1-2, with D perhaps matching TRBD1 (6 bases). Germline V gene data show CDR1 as MGHRA and CDR2 as YSYEKL. The CDR3 is made up of 16 amino acids. Trimming left V 4 bases short and J 0 bases short, with 15 bases between. The CDR3 DNA reads as TGCGCCAGCAGCCTAGATACAGACAGGTCTAACTATGGCTACACCTTC. Translation gives CASSLDTDRSNYGYTF.

The chain carries TRBV27 and TRBJ2-1; tentative D call: TRBD2 (7 bases). Germline V gene lookup returns CDR1 MNHEY and CDR2 SMNVEV (reference sequence). The ends were cut back, 7 bases at V and 2 bases at J, with 12 bases in the middle. CDR3 size: 14 residues. CDR3 nucleotides: TGTGCCAGCAAGGGGGGGCCCGCCTACAATGAGCAGTTCTTC. Encoded protein: CASKGGPAYNEQFF.

The chain combines TRBV14 with TRBJ2-5; a weak D match, TRBD2 (6 bases). Germline values: CDR1 SGHDN, CDR2 FVKESK. Trimming shortened V by 3 bases and J by 4 bases, and 12 bases separated the two germline ends. CDR3 length: 14 amino acids. The DNA for the CDR3 is TGTGCCAGCAGCCATCGGGGGTCGGGAGAGACCCAGTACTTC. This codes for CASSHRGSGETQYF.

V and J are TRBV3-1 (or the pseudogene TRBV3-2) and TRBJ2-1; perhaps TRBD1 as D (6 bases). CDR1 and CDR2 (germline): LGHDT, YNNKEL (reference sequence). V was clipped by 0 bases and J by 0 bases, with 12 bases between them. This CDR3 spans 17 amino acids. DNA of the CDR3: TGTGCCAGCAGCCAAGATCTTGTAGGGGGCTCCTACAATGAGCAGTTCTTC. Amino acids: CASSQDLVGGSYNEQFF.

The rearrangement joins TRBV5-5 to TRBJ1-4; D is uncertain. This CDR3 contains 15 residues. CDR1 and CDR2 from the germline V gene are SGHKS and YYEKEE (reference sequence). The germline V and J ends were trimmed by 4 bases and 9 bases, with 19 bases remaining between them. The CDR3 DNA reads as TGTGCCAGCAGCGACCCTCTCTCCGTAGGACAAAAACTGTTTTTT. It encodes CASSDPLSVGQKLFF.

V gene TRBV6-5 combines with J gene TRBJ2-7, with unresolved D. The germline V and J ends were trimmed by 11 bases and 0 bases, with 8 bases remaining between them. CDR1 is MNHEY and CDR2 is SVGAGI in the germline V gene. The CDR3 has 11 amino acids. CDR3 in amino acids: CAVRASYEQYF. As DNA, the CDR3 is TGTGCCGTCCGGGCCTCCTACGAGCAGTACTTC.

This clone was counted a single time. The rearrangement joins TRBV4-3 to TRBJ1-2, with 8 bases fitting TRBD1. Germline CDR1 reads LGHNA; CDR2 reads YSLEER. This CDR3 region has 14 residues. Losses at the gene ends were 2 bases for V and 4 bases for J; bases not matched to a gene: 3. CDR3 residues: CASSQSQGAYGYTF. CDR3 DNA: TGCGCCAGCAGCCAATCCCAGGGGGCCTATGGCTACACCTTC.

The genes are TRBV2 and TRBJ2-5, with 7 positions matching TRBD1. Germline loops: CDR1 SNHLY, CDR2 FYNNEI. The ends lost 4 bases at V and 2 bases at J; junction bases unmatched: 7. CDR3 length: 15 amino acids. CDR3 in amino acids: CASSGLRGRQETQYF. CDR3 in DNA: TGTGCCAGCAGTGGTTTAAGGGGGCGGCAAGAGACCCAGTACTTC.